The next 12 T cell receptor beta chains were all read from a single sample in a study of blood T cell repertoires in COVID-19. TCRdb's table, derived via immunoSEQ multiplex PCR, lists solely in-frame clones and lacks some. The repertoire holds a few hundred thousand clones, with over 75% as singletons. Sequencing input: PBMCs or T cells enriched from blood (not recorded which). The receptor source for this set is a woman in her thirties or forties who had recovered from COVID-19.

This chain joins TRBV13 and TRBJ1-1, with TRBD1 matching over 7 bases. V shed 5 bases, J shed 1 base, and the junction held 4 bases outside the gene matches. The CDR3 contains 14 residues. Germline V gene data show CDR1 as PRHDT and CDR2 as FYEKMQ (reference sequence). This CDR3 is CASSPRTGNTEAFF. The CDR3 region has the DNA TGTGCCAGCAGCCCACGGACAGGGAACACTGAAGCTTTCTTT.

The chain employs TRBV28 and TRBJ2-7; D not resolved. V lost 3 bases and J lost 6, with 12 bases in between. The CDR3 length is 13 residues. Germline V gene lookup returns CDR1 MDHEN and CDR2 SYDVKM. The CDR3: CASSLDGWSEQYF. The CDR3 coding sequence is TGTGCCAGCAGTTTGGATGGGTGGAGCGAGCAGTACTTC.

This chain connects TRBV27 to TRBJ1-1; 8 nucleotides line up with TRBD1. CDR3 length: 18 amino acids. Germline trimming cut 8 bases from V and 3 bases from J; bases unmatched to any gene: 20. Per the germline V gene, CDR1 is MNHEY and CDR2 is SMNVEV (reference sequence). The CDR3 region is CASPSTKGQGSCDTEAFF. In nucleotides, the CDR3 is TGTGCCAGCCCATCTACCAAAGGACAGGGATCGTGTGACACTGAAGCTTTCTTT.

The sample holds one count of this clone. V and J are TRBV19 and TRBJ1-5, with D maybe TRBD1 (6 bases). The CDR3 loop spans 13 amino acids. Germline V gives CDR1 LNHDA, CDR2 SQIVND (reference sequence). V shed 6 bases and J shed 7 bases, with 13 bases lying between them. CDR3 in DNA: TGTGCCAGTAGAAAACAGGGAAACCAGCCCCAGCATTTT. As protein: CASRKQGNQPQHF.

V usage is TRBV15 and J usage is TRBJ1-2; 7 bases agree with TRBD1. The CDR3 is 15 amino acids. Germline V gene data show CDR1 as LNHNV and CDR2 as YYDKDF (reference sequence). V shed 4 bases, J shed 2 bases, and the junction held 7 bases outside the gene matches. CDR3: CATSTRDSSNYGYTF. For the CDR3, the DNA is TGTGCCACCAGCACCCGGGACAGTTCAAACTATGGCTACACCTTC.

The chain joins TRBV7-8 to TRBJ1-4; D is possibly TRBD1 (6 bases). There are 14 residues in the CDR3. With 3 bases removed from V and 5 bases from J, the gap between germline ends came to 10 bases. Germline V gene sequence: CDR1 SGHVS, CDR2 FQNEAQ. The CDR3: CASSLTGQNEKLFF. CDR3 DNA sequence: TGTGCCAGCAGCTTGACAGGCCAAAATGAAAAACTGTTTTTT.

This chain connects TRBV11-2 to TRBJ1-1; possibly TRBD1 for D (6 bases). CDR1 and CDR2 from the germline V gene are SGHAT and FQNNGV. The V end was cut by 6 bases, the J end by 8 bases, with 13 bases between. The CDR3 contains 12 residues. The CDR3 region is CASSNTGYEAFF. DNA of the CDR3: TGTGCCAGCAGTAATACAGGGTACGAAGCTTTCTTT.

The chain couples TRBV11-3 to TRBJ2-2, with D possibly matching TRBD2 (6 bases). The CDR3 is 13 residues long. V dropped 5 bases and J dropped 5 bases, with 9 bases sitting between them. Germline-derived CDR1 and CDR2 are SGHNT and YENEEA. This CDR3 is CASSPRGTGELFF. CDR3 nucleotides: TGTGCCAGCAGCCCACGGGGGACCGGGGAGCTGTTTTTT.

This rearrangement joins TRBV28 to TRBJ2-2; D is possibly TRBD2 (5 bases). The V end was cut by 0 bases, the J end by 5 bases, with 10 bases between. The CDR3 contains 15 residues. Germline-derived CDR1 and CDR2 are MDHEN and SYDVKM. CDR3 sequence: CASSLWSTSTGELFF. DNA of the CDR3: TGTGCCAGCAGTTTATGGAGTACTAGTACCGGGGAGCTGTTTTTT.

The chain links TRBV5-1 to TRBJ2-1; unclear D gene. The germline V gene has CDR1 SGHRS and CDR2 YFSETQ. V lost 5 bases and J 6 bases, leaving 9 bases between the germline ends. This CDR3 is built from 12 residues. CDR3 nucleotides: TGCGCCAGCAGATCAAGCTTCAATGAGCAGTTCTTC. Its translation: CASRSSFNEQFF. Full variable domain (rest looked up from reference TRBV5-1 and TRBJ2-1): KAGVTQTPRYLIKTRGQQVTLSCSPISGHRSVSWYQQTPGQGLQFLFEYFSETQRNKGNFPGRFSGRQFSNSRSEMNVSTLELGDSALYLCASRSSFNEQFFGPGTRLTVL.

Here the CDR3 DNA reads TGTGCCAGCAGCTTGGAAGGTAGCGGGACAACTTCCACCGGGGAGCTGTTTTTT. Translating it yields CASSLEGSGTTSTGELFF. This chain links TRBV5-5 with TRBJ2-2, with 8 nucleotides matching TRBD2. The CDR3 spans 18 residues. Germline CDR1 and CDR2: SGHKS and YYEKEE (reference sequence). With V trimmed by 0 bases and J by 4 bases, 11 bases remained unmatched.

This clone was seen once. As DNA, the CDR3 is TGTGCCACCCAAGACAGCGATAGCAATCAGCCCCAGCATTTT. Protein sequence: CATQDSDSNQPQHF. This chain joins TRBV24-1 and TRBJ1-5; tentative D call: TRBD1 (5 bases). The CDR3 has 14 residues. The V gene's germline CDR1 is KGHDR and CDR2 SFDVKD. Trimming removed 9 bases from V and 0 bases from J, with 11 bases in between.